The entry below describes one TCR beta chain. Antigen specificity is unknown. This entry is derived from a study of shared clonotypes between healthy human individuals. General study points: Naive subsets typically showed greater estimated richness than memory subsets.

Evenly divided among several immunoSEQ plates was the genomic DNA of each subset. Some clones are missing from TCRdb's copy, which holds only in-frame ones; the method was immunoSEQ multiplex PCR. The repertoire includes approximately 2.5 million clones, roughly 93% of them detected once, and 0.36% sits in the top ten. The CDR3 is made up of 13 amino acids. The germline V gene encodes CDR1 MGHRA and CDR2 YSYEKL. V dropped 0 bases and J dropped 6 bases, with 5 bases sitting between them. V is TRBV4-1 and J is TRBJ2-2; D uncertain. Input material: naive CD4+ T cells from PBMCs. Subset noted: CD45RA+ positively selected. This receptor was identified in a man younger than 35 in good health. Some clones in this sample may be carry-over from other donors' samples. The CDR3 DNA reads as TGCGCCAGCAGCCAAGAAAGAGCCGGGGAGCTGTTTTTT. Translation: CASSQERAGELFF.